The T cell receptor beta chain under discussion was sequenced for a study of T cells in narcolepsy (dated by TCRdb to about 2018). Concerning the study at large: The study enrolled patients with narcolepsy type 1 or type 2 (NT1, NT2) together with healthy control donors. Autoreactive T cells targeting hypocretin neuron self-antigens (hypocretin, TRIB2) were sought in narcolepsy patients, and TCR Vbeta sequencing was used to track clonotypes in blood and CSF.

Library preparation employed the immunoSEQ multiplex PCR assay. Sourced from immuneACCESS, this table was stored by TCRdb with only in-frame sequences that have V and J called. A share of the clones is absent; for the studies checked, an unresolved V gene accounts for under half, and the remainder has no known explanation. For this sample the table gives under 25,000 clones, of which about 83% were detected only once. Clones ranked in the top ten supply 1.3% of the sample. Of note for this clone: What this receptor recognizes is not known. Base quality data are lacking; no much larger clone is found one base away.

Memory CD4+ T cells were sorted ex vivo from peripheral blood of narcolepsy patients and healthy controls for TCR Vbeta sequencing. The investigation overall reported the following: Autoreactive clonotypes were reported to be detected serially in the blood of the same patients and of different patients, but not in the blood of healthy controls. No sequences matching autoreactive T cell clones were contained in some blood memory CD4+ repertoires from patients and controls. Plots that compared CSF and blood CD4+ T cell clonotypes from the same patient highlighted HCRT-specific and TRIB2-specific autoreactive clonotypes. Patients and controls had comparable numbers of sequenced blood memory CD4+ clonotypes, averaging about 37,000 and 33,000, respectively.

The source of this sequence is a human donor with narcolepsy. Sequencing was done on a sample of CD45RA- memory CD4+ T cells from PBMCs. The sample's cell subset or site label, decoded: memory T cells sorted ex vivo from peripheral blood.

The CDR3 is CSVVGAGIHIQYF. Here is the DNA: TGCAGCGTTGTAGGGGCGGGGATTCACATTCAGTACTTC. The chain uses TRBV29-1 and TRBJ2-4, with TRBD2 as a weak D call on 6 bases. Trimming takes 4 bases from V and 8 bases from J, and the germline ends sit 15 bases apart. As encoded in the germline V gene, CDR1 is SQVTM while CDR2 is ANQGSEA. The CDR3 contains 13 residues, cysteine and phenylalanine counted. Of the read, only the CDR3 DNA is kept; its 39 bases are in frame from base 1.